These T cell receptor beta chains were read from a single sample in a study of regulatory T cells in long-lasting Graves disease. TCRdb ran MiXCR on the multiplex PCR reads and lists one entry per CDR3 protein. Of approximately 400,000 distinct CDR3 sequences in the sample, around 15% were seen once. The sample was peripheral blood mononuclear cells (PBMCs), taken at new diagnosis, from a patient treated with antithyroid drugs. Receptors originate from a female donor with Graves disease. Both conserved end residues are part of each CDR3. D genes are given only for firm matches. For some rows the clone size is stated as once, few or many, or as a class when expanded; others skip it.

cdr3_aa: CASSFLIVNEQFF
cdr3_nt: TGTGCCAGCAGTTTTTTGATAGTCAATGAGCAGTTCTTC
d_call: .
j_call: TRBJ2-1
v_call: TRBV12-3/TRBV12-4
clone_size: few

cdr3_aa: CAWSLTGSSTDTQYF
cdr3_nt: TGTGCCTGGAGTCTGACAGGGAGTAGTACAGATACGCAGTATTTT
d_call: TRBD1
j_call: TRBJ2-3
v_call: TRBV30
clone_size: few

cdr3_aa: CASSQDPTGVNTEAFF
cdr3_nt: TGCGCCAGCAGCCAAGACCCCACGGGGGTGAACACTGAAGCTTTCTTT
d_call: .
j_call: TRBJ1-1
v_call: TRBV4-3
clone_size: .

cdr3_aa: CASSLQGPLDYEQYF
cdr3_nt: TGTGCCAGCAGTCTCCAGGGGCCCCTGGACTACGAGCAGTACTTC
d_call: .
j_call: TRBJ2-7
v_call: TRBV6-2/TRBV6-3
clone_size: few

cdr3_aa: CASRAGKIQETQYF
cdr3_nt: TGTGCCAGCAGAGCAGGAAAAATTCAAGAGACCCAGTACTTC
d_call: .
j_call: TRBJ2-5
v_call: TRBV6-1
clone_size: many

cdr3_aa: CSALAYNRAGGYTF
cdr3_nt: TGCAGTGCTCTTGCCTACAACAGGGCTGGAGGCTACACCTTC
d_call: .
j_call: TRBJ1-2
v_call: TRBV20-1
clone_size: many

cdr3_aa: CASSLGRGEYEQYF
cdr3_nt: TGTGCCAGCAGCTTAGGTCGGGGGGAGTACGAGCAGTACTTC
d_call: TRBD2
j_call: TRBJ2-7
v_call: TRBV7-2
clone_size: .

cdr3_aa: CSAQTDPSVQPQHF
cdr3_nt: TGCAGTGCTCAGACGGATCCGTCGGTTCAGCCCCAGCATTTT
d_call: .
j_call: TRBJ1-5
v_call: TRBV20-1
clone_size: many

cdr3_aa: CASSPMPGLGETQYF
cdr3_nt: TGTGCCAGCAGCCCTATGCCGGGACTCGGAGAGACCCAGTACTTC
d_call: .
j_call: TRBJ2-5
v_call: TRBV7-9
clone_size: many

cdr3_aa: CASGLSHIQYF
cdr3_nt: TGTGCTAGTGGTTTGTCTCACATTCAGTACTTC
d_call: .
j_call: TRBJ2-4
v_call: TRBV12-5
clone_size: few

cdr3_aa: CASSLVRQRSQGTQYF
cdr3_nt: TGCGCCAGCAGCTTGGTGCGGCAGCGATCCCAAGGGACCCAGTACTTC
d_call: .
j_call: TRBJ2-5
v_call: TRBV5-1
clone_size: many

cdr3_aa: CSATDGEAFF
cdr3_nt: TGCAGTGCTACGGATGGAGAAGCTTTCTTT
d_call: .
j_call: TRBJ1-1
v_call: TRBV20-1
clone_size: many

cdr3_aa: CASSVQGHSYEQYF
cdr3_nt: TGTGCCAGCAGTGTGCAGGGGCACTCCTACGAGCAGTACTTC
d_call: .
j_call: TRBJ2-7
v_call: TRBV2
clone_size: many

cdr3_aa: CASGSNSTGNTEAFF
cdr3_nt: TGTGCTAGTGGTTCAAACTCAACAGGGAACACTGAAGCTTTCTTT
d_call: .
j_call: TRBJ1-1
v_call: TRBV12-5
clone_size: many

cdr3_aa: CASSSMGGTYEQYF
cdr3_nt: TGTGCCAGCAGCTCTATGGGCGGAACCTACGAGCAGTACTTC
d_call: .
j_call: TRBJ2-7
v_call: TRBV7-9
clone_size: many

cdr3_aa: CASSLVGGSGANVLTF
cdr3_nt: TGTGCCAGCAGTTTGGTGGGAGGGTCCGGGGCCAACGTCCTGACTTTC
d_call: TRBD2
j_call: TRBJ2-6
v_call: TRBV12-3/TRBV12-4
clone_size: many

cdr3_aa: CASSKRQGQENTEAFF
cdr3_nt: TGTGCCAGCAGTAAACGACAGGGCCAGGAAAACACTGAAGCTTTCTTT
d_call: TRBD1
j_call: TRBJ1-1
v_call: TRBV6-2/TRBV6-3
clone_size: few